The rows below give T cell receptor beta chains drawn from one sample of a study of cytomegalovirus exposure and HLA in healthy donors. Method: immunoSEQ multiplex PCR; TCRdb's copy keeps in-frame clones and lacks some. The sample lists about 120,000 clones, under 85% seen once, with roughly 5.8% in the top ten. The sample consisted of PBMCs. All receptors come from a man younger than 35 in good health and CMV-seropositive. CDR3s leave out the opening cysteine and the closing phenylalanine or tryptophan. The order of the fields is V gene, J gene, CDR3 protein.

>TRBV11-3|TRBJ2-7
ASSLETADEQY
>TRBV7-6|TRBJ1-1
ASSLQGMGTEAF
>TRBV27|TRBJ2-7
ASSIFGTGLLGIYEQY
>TRBV4-1|TRBJ2-7
ASSQDYFGESPYEQY
>TRBV5-1|TRBJ2-7
ASSLTGGRGEQY
>TRBV7-9|TRBJ2-3
SSSLIPGLVNSDTQY
>TRBV25-1|TRBJ2-5
ASEIAGRETQY
>TRBV30|TRBJ1-6
AWSGGQRTSPLH
>TRBV7-9|TRBJ2-5
ASSLLDRGLAEQY
>TRBV28|TRBJ1-2
ASSSGGYYGYT
>TRBV15|TRBJ2-3
ATSRPGLAGVADTQY
>TRBV2|TRBJ1-5
ASRGDRGGNQPQH
>TRBV9|TRBJ2-6
ASSGAGGFGANVLT
>TRBV7-9|TRBJ2-3
ASRDVSGFHTQY
>TRBV5-4|TRBJ2-7
ASSLISGNSYEQY
>TRBV4-1|TRBJ2-5
ASSQTRGQETQY
>TRBV5-1|TRBJ2-5
ASRTPQLTQETQY
>TRBV6-4|TRBJ2-3
ASSELADSDTQY
>TRBV6-6|TRBJ1-2
ASSYGTDLYGYT
>TRBV11-3|TRBJ2-3
ASSDPYQGLVSTDTQY
>TRBV15|TRBJ2-5
ATSTGLADQETQY
>TRBV7-9|TRBJ1-2
ASSSDRVGYT
>TRBV6-4|TRBJ2-5
ASSASGEETQY
>TRBV27|TRBJ2-1
ASRRTSGSSYNEQF
>TRBV6-5|TRBJ1-6
ASSSGTLYNSPLH
>TRBV18|TRBJ1-2
ASSTGTGDPLYT
>TRBV12-5|TRBJ1-1
ASGLVQGRNTEAF
>TRBV19|TRBJ2-3
ASSKTGLAGGTDTQY
>TRBV18|TRBJ2-3
ASSPERVTDTQY
>TRBV7-3|TRBJ2-2
ASSLMETGYTGELF
>TRBV4-2|TRBJ2-4
ASSQVKPGLAGVSAKNSQY
>TRBV30|TRBJ1-2
AWSAIRRLNYGYT
>TRBV18|TRBJ1-1
ASSPEGQGLNTEAF
>TRBV2|TRBJ2-1
ASSEHRRGNYNEQF
>TRBV6-6|TRBJ2-1
ASRTGDEQF
>TRBV27|TRBJ1-2
ASSPRVGALTLYGYT
>TRBV10-3|TRBJ1-4
AISDGTLGEKLF
>TRBV27|TRBJ2-7
ASSYGTGAFEQY
>TRBV10-2|TRBJ2-5
ASSGTSEPPTQY
>TRBV27|.
ASGDNGEGYYEQY
>TRBV27|TRBJ1-1
ASSLGQNTEAF
>TRBV5-4|TRBJ2-1
ASSGGTSYNEQF
>TRBV5-5|TRBJ2-7
ASSLGATEPYEQY
>TRBV5-4|TRBJ1-2
ASSFDILNYGYT
>TRBV25-1|TRBJ1-1
ASSKTGASEAF
>TRBV7-9|TRBJ2-2
ASSFDPGLAGGTGELF
>TRBV11-2|TRBJ1-1
ASSLQVRTEAF
>TRBV29-1|TRBJ1-3
SVAGTAHITGNTIY
>TRBV29-1|TRBJ1-1
SARDTLNTEAF
>TRBV9|TRBJ2-3
ASSVDQRGITDTQY
>TRBV4-1|TRBJ2-2
ASSRGQGNTGELF
>TRBV9|TRBJ2-3
ASSVASVSSTDTQY
>TRBV6-5|TRBJ2-1
ASSATGPRQF
>TRBV7-3|TRBJ1-1
ASSLSAGANTEAF
>TRBV4-1|TRBJ1-2
ASSQDFLTQGHYGYT
>TRBV9|TRBJ1-2
ASSVAAVNYGYT
>TRBV30|TRBJ1-2
ASYRDRGPHNYGYT